The source of this TCR beta chain is a study of Graves' ophthalmopathy and Graves' hyperthyroidism. The wider study: The authors collected peripheral blood at initial diagnosis, before any treatment.

Amplification targeted the TCR beta CDR3 regions, with RNA transcripts as the source material. Amplification began with first-round RT-PCR using HTBI primers, then second-round multiplex PCR was performed. TCRdb ran MiXCR on the multiplex PCR reads and lists one entry per CDR3 protein. Among about 620,000 distinct CDR3 sequences, about a fifth were seen once, and the ten largest hold more than 5.5%. To note about this clonotype: What it binds is unknown.

Trimming removed 0 bases from V and 2 bases from J, with 10 bases in between. CDR1 is MNHEY, CDR2 SVGAGI, per germline. This CDR3 is 15 amino acids long. Stable hyperthyroidism meant no ophthalmopathy within 18 months of follow-up. Regarding the study as a whole: The authors also found most expanded thyroid clonotypes above 0.001 frequency in blood.

The material sequenced was peripheral blood. The chain employs TRBV6-5 and TRBJ1-2; a weak D match, TRBD1 (5 bases). This TCR was recovered from a woman younger than 30 with stable Graves' hyperthyroidism. Some clones in this sample may be carry-over from other donors' samples. The CDR3 sequence: CASSYSGDVNYGYTF. CDR3 bases: TGTGCCAGCAGTTACTCGGGGGACGTGAACTATGGCTACACCTTC.